This T cell receptor beta chain is from a study of cytomegalovirus exposure and HLA in healthy donors. Study overall: From donors who were HLA-typed, an early data release held around 80 million unique TCRs. Ancestry clustering placed around 81% of 350 to 500 genotyped donors in the Caucasian-associated cluster. The study, taken as a whole, reports: Cytomegalovirus association was assigned to about 180 TCR beta chains.

In regard to this clone: Its matching antigen is unknown.

The PCR made use of 60 Vbeta and 13 Jbeta primers. Produced via immunoSEQ multiplex PCR; TCRdb's table is partial and in-frame only. The data show 55,000 to 70,000 clones, over 75% seen once. From germline, CDR1 is SGHTA and CDR2 FQGTGA. The length of the CDR3 is 16 residues. With V trimmed by 2 bases and J by 4 bases, 5 bases remained unmatched. The sequence was collected from a male donor in good health and CMV-seronegative. The sequenced material came from PBMCs. The rearrangement links TRBV7-3 to TRBJ1-1; 12 nucleotides agree with TRBD1. The CDR3 loop is CASSLGDRGLSTEAFF. The CDR3 DNA is TGTGCCAGCAGCTTAGGGGACAGGGGGCTTAGCACTGAAGCTTTCTTT.